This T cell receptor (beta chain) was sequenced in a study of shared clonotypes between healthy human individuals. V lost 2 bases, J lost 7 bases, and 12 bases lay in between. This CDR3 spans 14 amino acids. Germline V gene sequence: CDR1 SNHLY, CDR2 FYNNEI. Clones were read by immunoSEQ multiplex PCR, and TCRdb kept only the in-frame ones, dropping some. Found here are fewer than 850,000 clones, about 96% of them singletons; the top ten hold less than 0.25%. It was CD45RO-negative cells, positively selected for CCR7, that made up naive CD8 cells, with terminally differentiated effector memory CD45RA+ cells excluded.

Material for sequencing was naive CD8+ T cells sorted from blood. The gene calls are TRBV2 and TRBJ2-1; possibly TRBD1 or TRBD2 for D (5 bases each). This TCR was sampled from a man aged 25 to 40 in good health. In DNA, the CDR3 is TGTGCCAGCAGTGAACGGGACCGTATTAATGAGCAGTTCTTC. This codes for CASSERDRINEQFF.